Shown below are 5 T cell receptor beta chains from a single sample sequenced in a study of cytotoxic CD8 clonotypes in ibrutinib-treated CLL. Using immunoSEQ multiplex PCR, the repertoire was profiled, and TCRdb retains in-frame clones only, with some absent. This sample yields 30,000 to 40,000 clones, of which around 63% are seen a single time; about 30% belongs to the top ten. The source material was PBMCs, sampled before ibrutinib treatment. These receptors were taken from a human donor with chronic lymphocytic leukemia.

V gene TRBV4-1 combines with J gene TRBJ1-1; D gene uncertain. Per the germline V gene, CDR1 is MGHRA and CDR2 is YSYEKL. V was trimmed by 5 bases and J by 0 bases, leaving 10 bases between them. The CDR3 extends over 14 amino acids. The CDR3 is CASSARLMNTEAFF. CDR3 DNA: TGCGCCAGCAGCGCGAGATTAATGAACACTGAAGCTTTCTTT.

V is TRBV27 and J is TRBJ2-7; 9 bases agree with TRBD1. The V segment lost 11 bases and the J segment 2 bases; nucleotides outside the gene matches: 10. This CDR3 has 14 amino acids. The germline CDR1 and CDR2 sequences are MNHEY and SMNVEV (reference sequence). The CDR3 DNA reads TGTGCCTCCTGGGGGACAGGGAAGCCCTACGAGCAGTACTTC. Its protein product is CASWGTGKPYEQYF.

This chain joins TRBV7-9 and TRBJ2-7; D is undetermined. The CDR3 totals 12 residues. V was pared by 3 bases and J by 0 bases, with 3 bases between. Germline lookup yields CDR1 SEHNR and CDR2 FQNEAQ (reference sequence). In DNA form, the CDR3 reads TGTGCCAGCAGCTTTGACTCCTACGAGCAGTACTTC. It specifies CASSFDSYEQYF.

The rearrangement links TRBV6-5 to TRBJ2-7, with 9 bases that match TRBD1. Unmatched junction bases numbered 10, after V lost 5 bases and J lost 5 bases. Germline CDR1 MNHEY, CDR2 SVGAGI. The length of the CDR3 is 15 residues. CDR3 loop: CASSNPGQGRHEQYF. Here the CDR3 DNA reads TGTGCCAGCAGTAACCCCGGACAGGGGAGGCACGAGCAGTACTTC.

The J gene is TRBJ2-1, the V gene TRBV6-5; D gene unclear. The CDR3 loop spans 15 amino acids. Trimming removed 7 bases from V and 0 bases from J, with 13 bases in between. Germline lookup yields CDR1 MNHEY and CDR2 SVGAGI. CDR3 sequence (DNA): TGTGCCAGCACTAAAAAAGGCCACTCCTACAATGAGCAGTTCTTC. Translation gives CASTKKGHSYNEQFF.